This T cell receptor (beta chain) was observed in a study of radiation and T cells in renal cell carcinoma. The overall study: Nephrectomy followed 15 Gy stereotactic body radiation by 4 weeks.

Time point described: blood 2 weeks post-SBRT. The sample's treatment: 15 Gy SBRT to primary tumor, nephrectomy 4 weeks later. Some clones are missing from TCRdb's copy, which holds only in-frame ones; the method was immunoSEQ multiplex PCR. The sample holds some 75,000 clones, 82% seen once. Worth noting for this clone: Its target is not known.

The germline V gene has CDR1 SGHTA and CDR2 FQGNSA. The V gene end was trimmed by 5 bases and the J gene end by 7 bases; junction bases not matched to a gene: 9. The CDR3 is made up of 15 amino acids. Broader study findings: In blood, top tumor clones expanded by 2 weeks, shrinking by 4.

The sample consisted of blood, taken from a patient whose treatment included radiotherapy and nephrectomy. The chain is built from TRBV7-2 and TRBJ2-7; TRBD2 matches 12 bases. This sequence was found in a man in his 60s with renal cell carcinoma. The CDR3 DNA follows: TGTGCCAGCAGCCCCGTGACTAGCGGGAGTGGGGAGCAGTACTTC. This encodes CASSPVTSGSGEQYF.